The sequence of this T cell receptor (beta chain) was determined in a study of shared clonotypes between healthy human individuals. In the study overall: Those who served as donors were a couple of women and three men between the ages of 18 and 49.

Whole-study findings and limits: What rarefaction showed was incomplete sorted-subset sequencing despite large depth. In a handful of donors, around 4.8% of naive CD4 clonotypes appeared in common.

The germline V gene encodes CDR1 SGHDT and CDR2 YYEEEE. The CDR3 is 13 amino acids. Deletions cut 4 bases from V and 4 bases from J, with 11 bases between. In the original analysis: Filtering differed since immunoSEQ provided only junctions, with no quality scores. Here immunoSEQ multiplex PCR was the method, and the copy in TCRdb shows in-frame clones only, minus some. V and J calls and clone size come straight from that table; D and trimming were deduced from the DNA. The sample lists around 700,000 clones; more than 70% were seen once. This clone was recorded only once. As yet, its antigen is unknown.

V is TRBV5-6 and J is TRBJ2-5; no reliable D call. This receptor was obtained from a woman aged 30 to 39 in good health. The sequencing sample was made of memory CD4+ T cells sorted from blood. The subset: CD45RA-negative fraction. CDR3 DNA sequence: TGTGCCAGCAGCGACAAGATGCTAGAGACCCAGTACTTC. It is translated as CASSDKMLETQYF.